This TCR beta chain was profiled in a study of control samples from healthy donors and cancer patients. This table comes from immunoSEQ multiplex PCR, and its TCRdb copy is limited to in-frame clones, with some not included. Of about 120,000 clones in the sample, 70% to 90% are singletons; the top ten hold around 3.3%. The CDR3 extends over 14 amino acids. Per the germline V gene, CDR1 is LNHDA and CDR2 is SQIVND (reference sequence). The V gene lost 4 bases and the J gene lost 4 bases, with 13 bases spanning the gap. This clonotype was sampled from a man between 40 and 49 years old in good health. The sequencing sample was made of blood. The V call is TRBV19, the J call TRBJ1-2; D unclear. In nucleotides, the CDR3 is TGTGCCAGTAGTAAAGTGGAGACTCTCTATGGCTACACCTTC. Translated: CASSKVETLYGYTF.